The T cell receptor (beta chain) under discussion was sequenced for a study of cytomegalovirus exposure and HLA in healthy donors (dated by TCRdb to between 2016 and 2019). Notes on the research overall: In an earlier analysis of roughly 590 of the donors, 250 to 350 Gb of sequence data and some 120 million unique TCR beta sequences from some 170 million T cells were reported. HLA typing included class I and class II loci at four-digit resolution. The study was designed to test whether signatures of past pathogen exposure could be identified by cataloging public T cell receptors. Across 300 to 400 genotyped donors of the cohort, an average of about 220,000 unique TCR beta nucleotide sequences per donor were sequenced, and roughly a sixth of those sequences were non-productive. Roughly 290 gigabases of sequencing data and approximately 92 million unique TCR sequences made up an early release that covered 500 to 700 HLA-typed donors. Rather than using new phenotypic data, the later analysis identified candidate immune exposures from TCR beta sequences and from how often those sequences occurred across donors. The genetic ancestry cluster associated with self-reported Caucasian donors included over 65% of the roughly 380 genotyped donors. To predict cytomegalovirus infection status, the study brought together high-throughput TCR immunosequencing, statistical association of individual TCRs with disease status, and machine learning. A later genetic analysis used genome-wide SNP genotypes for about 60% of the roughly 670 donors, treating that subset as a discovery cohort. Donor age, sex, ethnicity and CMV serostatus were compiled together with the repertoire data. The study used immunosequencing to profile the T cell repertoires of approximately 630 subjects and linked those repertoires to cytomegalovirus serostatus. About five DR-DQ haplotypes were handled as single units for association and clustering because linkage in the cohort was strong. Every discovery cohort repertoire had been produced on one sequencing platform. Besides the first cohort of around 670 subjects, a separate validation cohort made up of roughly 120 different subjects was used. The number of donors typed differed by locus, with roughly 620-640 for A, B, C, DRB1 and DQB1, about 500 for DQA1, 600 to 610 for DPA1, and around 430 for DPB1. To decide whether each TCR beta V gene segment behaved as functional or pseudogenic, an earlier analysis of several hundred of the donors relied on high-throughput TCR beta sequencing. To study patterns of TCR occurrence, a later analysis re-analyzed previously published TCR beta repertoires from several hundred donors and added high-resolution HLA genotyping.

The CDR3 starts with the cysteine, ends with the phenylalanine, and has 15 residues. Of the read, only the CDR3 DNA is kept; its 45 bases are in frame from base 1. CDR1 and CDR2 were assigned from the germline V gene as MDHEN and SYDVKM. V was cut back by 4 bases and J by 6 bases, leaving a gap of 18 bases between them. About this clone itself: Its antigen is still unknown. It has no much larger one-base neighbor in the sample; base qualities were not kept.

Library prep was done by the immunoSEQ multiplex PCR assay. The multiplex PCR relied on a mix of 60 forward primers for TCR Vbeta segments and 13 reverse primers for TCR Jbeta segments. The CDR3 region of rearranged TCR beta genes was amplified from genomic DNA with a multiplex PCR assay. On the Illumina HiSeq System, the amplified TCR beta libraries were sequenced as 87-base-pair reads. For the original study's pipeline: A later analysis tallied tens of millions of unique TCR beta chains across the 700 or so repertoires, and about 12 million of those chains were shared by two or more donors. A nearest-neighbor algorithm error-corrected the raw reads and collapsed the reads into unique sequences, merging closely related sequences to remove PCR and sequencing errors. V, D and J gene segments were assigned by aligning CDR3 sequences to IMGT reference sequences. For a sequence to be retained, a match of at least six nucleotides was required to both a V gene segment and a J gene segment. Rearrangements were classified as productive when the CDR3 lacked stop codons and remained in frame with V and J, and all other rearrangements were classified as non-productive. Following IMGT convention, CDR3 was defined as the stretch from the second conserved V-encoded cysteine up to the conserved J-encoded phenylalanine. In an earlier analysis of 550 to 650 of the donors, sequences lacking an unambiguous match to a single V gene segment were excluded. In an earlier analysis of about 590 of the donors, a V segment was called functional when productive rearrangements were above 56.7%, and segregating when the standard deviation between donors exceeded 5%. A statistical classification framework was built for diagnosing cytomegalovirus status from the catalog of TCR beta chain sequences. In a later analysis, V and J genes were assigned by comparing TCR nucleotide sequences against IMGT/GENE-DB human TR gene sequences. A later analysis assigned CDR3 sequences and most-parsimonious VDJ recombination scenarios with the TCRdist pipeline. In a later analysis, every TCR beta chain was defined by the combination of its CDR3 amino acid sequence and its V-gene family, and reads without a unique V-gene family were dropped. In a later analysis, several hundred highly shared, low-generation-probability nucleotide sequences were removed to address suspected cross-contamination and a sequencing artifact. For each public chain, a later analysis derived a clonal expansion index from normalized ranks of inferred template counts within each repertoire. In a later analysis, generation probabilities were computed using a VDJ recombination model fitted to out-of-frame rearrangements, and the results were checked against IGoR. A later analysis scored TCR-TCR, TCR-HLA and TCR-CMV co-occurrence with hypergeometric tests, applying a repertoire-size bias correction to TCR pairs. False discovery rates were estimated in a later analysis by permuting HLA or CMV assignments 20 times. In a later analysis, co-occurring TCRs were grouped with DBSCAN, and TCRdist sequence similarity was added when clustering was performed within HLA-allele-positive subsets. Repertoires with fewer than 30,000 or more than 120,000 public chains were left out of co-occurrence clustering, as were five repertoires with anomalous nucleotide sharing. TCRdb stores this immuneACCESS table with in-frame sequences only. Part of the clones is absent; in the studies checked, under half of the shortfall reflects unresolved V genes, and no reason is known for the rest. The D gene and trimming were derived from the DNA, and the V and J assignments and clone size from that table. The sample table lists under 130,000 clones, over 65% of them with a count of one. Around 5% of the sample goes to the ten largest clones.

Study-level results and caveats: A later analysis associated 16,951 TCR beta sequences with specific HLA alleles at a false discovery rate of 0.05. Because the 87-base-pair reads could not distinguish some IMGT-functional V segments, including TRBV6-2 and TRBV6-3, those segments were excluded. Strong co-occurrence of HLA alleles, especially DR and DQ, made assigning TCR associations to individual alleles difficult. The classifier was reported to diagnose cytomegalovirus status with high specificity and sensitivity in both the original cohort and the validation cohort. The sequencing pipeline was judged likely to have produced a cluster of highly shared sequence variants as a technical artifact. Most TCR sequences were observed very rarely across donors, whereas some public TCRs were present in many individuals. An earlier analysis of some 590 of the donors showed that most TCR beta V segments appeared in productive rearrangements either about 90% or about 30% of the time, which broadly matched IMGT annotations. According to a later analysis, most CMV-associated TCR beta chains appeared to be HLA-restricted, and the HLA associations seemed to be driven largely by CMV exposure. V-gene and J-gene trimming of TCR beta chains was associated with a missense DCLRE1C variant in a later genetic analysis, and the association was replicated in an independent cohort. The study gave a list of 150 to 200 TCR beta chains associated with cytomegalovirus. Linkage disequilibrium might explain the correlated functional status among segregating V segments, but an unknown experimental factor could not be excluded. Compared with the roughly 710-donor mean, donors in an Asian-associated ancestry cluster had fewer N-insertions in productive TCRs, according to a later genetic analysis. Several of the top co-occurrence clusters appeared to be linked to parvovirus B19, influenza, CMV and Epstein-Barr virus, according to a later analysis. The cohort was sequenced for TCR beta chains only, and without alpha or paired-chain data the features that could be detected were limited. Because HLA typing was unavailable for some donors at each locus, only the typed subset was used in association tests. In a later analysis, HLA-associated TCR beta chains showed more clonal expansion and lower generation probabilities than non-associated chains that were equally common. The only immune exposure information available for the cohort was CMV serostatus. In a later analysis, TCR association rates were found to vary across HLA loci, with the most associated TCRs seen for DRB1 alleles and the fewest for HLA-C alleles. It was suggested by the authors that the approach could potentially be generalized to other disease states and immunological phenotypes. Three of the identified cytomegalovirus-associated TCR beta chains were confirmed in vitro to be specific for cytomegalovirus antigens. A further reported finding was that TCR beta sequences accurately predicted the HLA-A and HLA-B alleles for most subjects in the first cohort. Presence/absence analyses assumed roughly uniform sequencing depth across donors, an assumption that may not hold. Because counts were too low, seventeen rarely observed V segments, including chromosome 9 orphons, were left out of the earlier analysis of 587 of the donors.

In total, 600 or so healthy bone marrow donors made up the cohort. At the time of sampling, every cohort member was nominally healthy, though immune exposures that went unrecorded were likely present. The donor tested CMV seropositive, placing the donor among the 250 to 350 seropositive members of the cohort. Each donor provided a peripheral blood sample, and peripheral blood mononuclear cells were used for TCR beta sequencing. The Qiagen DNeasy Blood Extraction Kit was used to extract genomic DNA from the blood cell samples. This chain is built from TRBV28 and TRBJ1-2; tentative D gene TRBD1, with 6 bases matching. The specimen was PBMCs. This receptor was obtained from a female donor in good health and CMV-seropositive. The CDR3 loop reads CASSSQGGGRNGYTF. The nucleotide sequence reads TGTGCCAGCAGTTCCCAAGGCGGGGGGCGGAATGGCTACACCTTC.